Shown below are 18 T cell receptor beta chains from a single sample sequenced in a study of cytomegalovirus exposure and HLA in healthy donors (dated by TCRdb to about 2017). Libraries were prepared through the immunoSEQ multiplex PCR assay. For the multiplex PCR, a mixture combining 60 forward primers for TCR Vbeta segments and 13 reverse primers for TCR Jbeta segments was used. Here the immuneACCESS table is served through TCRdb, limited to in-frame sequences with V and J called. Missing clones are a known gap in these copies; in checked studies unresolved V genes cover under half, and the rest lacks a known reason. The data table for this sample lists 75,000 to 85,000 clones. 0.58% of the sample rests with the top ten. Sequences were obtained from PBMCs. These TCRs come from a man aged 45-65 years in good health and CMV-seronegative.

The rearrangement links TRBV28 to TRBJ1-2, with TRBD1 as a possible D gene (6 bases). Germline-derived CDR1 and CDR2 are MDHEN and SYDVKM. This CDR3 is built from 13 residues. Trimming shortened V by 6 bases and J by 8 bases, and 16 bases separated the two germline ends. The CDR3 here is CASRFPGVGGYTF. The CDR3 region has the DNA TGTGCCAGCAGGTTCCCAGGGGTAGGAGGCTACACCTTC.

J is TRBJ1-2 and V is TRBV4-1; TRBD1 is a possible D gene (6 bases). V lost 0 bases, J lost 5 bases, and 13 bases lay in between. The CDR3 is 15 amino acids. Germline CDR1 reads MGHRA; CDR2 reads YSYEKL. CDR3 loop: CASSQEADSGYGYTF. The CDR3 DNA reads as TGCGCCAGCAGCCAAGAAGCGGACAGTGGATATGGCTACACCTTC.

The CDR3: CASSLGLNYEQYF. The DNA for the CDR3 is TGTGCCAGCAGCTTGGGACTAAACTACGAGCAGTACTTC. V and J are TRBV5-4 and TRBJ2-7; maybe TRBD2 (5 bases). Germline V gene sequence: CDR1 SGHNT, CDR2 YYREEE (reference sequence). Deletions cut 0 bases from V and 3 bases from J, with 7 bases between. The CDR3 is 13 amino acids.

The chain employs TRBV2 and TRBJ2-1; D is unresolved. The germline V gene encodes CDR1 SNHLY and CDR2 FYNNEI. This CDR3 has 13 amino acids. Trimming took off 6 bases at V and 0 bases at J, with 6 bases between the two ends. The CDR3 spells CASRASSYNEQFF. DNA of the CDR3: TGTGCCAGCAGGGCATCCTCCTACAATGAGCAGTTCTTC.

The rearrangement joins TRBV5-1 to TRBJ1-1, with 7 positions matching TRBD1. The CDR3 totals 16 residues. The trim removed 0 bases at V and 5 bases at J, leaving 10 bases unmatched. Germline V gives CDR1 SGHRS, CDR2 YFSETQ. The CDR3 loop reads CASSLGQGVVGTEAFF. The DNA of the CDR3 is TGCGCCAGCAGCTTGGGACAGGGAGTCGTAGGAACTGAAGCTTTCTTT.

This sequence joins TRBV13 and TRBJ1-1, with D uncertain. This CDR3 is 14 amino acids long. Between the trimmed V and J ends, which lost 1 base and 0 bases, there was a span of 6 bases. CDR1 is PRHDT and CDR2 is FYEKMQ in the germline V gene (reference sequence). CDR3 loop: CASSLAGVNTEAFF. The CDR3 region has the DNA TGTGCCAGCAGCTTAGCAGGCGTGAACACTGAAGCTTTCTTT.

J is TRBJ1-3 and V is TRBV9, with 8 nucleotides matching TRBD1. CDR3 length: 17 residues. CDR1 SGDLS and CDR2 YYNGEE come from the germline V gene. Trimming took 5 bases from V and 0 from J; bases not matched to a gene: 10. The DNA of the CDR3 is TGTGCCAGCAGTATCAAGGACAGGGAGATCTCTGGAAACACCATATATTTT. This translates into CASSIKDREISGNTIYF.

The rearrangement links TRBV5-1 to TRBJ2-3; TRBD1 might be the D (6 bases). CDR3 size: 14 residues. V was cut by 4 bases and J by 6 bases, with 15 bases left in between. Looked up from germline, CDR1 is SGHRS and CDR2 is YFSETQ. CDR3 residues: CASSLRGSSDTQYF. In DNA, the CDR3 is TGCGCCAGCAGCCTCAGGGGTAGTTCGGATACGCAGTATTTT. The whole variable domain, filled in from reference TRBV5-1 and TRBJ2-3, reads KAGVTQTPRYLIKTRGQQVTLSCSPISGHRSVSWYQQTPGQGLQFLFEYFSETQRNKGNFPGRFSGRQFSNSRSEMNVSTLELGDSALYLCASSLRGSSDTQYFGPGTRLTVL.

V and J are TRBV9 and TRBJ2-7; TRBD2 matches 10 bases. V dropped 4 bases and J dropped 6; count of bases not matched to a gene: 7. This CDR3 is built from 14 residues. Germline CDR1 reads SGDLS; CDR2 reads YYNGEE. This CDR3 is CASSPSGGAGEQYF. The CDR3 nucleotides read TGTGCCAGCAGCCCCAGCGGGGGGGCGGGCGAGCAGTACTTC.

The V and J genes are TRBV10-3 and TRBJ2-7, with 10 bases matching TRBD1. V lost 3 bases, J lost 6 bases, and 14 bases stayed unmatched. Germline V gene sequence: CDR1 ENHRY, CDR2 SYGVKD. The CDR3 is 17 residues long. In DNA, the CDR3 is TGTGCCATCAGTGATGGCGGAAGAGACAGGGGGCGATCCGAGCAGTACTTC. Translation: CAISDGGRDRGRSEQYF.

The CDR3 region is CASSIPGGQSPLHF. For the CDR3, the DNA is TGTGCCAGCAGCATCCCCGGGGGACAGTCACCCCTCCACTTT. The chain employs TRBV7-2 and TRBJ1-6; 7 positions agree with TRBD1. The germline CDR1 and CDR2 sequences are SGHTA and FQGNSA. The CDR3 consists of 14 residues. Trimming at V came to 5 bases and at J to 10 bases, leaving 8 bases not matched to a gene.

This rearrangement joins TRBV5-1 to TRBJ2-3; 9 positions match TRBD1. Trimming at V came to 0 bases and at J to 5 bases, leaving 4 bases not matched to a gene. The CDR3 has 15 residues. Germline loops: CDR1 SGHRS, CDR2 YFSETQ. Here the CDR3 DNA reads TGCGCCAGCAGCTTGGTCGGACAGGGGAGAGATACGCAGTATTTT. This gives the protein CASSLVGQGRDTQYF.

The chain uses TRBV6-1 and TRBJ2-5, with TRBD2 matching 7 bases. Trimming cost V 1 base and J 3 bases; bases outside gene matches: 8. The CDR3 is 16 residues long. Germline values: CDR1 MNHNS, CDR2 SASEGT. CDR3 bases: TGTGCCAGCAGTGAAGGGTGGGGGGGAGGAAAAGAGACCCAGTACTTC. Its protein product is CASSEGWGGGKETQYF.

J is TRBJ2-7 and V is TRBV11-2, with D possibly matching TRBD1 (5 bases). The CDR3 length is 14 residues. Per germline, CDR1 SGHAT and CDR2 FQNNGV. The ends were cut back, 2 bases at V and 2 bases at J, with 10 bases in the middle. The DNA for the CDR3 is TGTGCCAGCAGCTTACAAGGGGCCGCCTACGAGCAGTACTTC. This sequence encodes CASSLQGAAYEQYF.

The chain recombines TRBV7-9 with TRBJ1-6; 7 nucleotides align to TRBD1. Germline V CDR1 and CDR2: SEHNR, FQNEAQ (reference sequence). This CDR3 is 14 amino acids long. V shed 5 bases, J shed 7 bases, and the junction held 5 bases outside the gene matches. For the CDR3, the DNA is TGTGCCAGCAGCCGGGGACAGTTGAATTCACCCCTCCACTTT. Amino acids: CASSRGQLNSPLHF.

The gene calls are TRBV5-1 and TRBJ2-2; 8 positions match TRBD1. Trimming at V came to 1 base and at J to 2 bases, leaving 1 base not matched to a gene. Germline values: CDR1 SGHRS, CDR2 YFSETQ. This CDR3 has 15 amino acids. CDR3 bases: TGCGCCAGCAGCTTGACAGGGGGTAACACCGGGGAGCTGTTTTTT. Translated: CASSLTGGNTGELFF.

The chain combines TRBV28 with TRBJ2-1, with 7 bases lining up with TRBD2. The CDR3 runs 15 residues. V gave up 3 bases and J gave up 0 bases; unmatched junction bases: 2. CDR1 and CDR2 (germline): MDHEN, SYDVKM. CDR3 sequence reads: CASSFSGGSYNEQFF. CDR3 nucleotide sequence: TGTGCCAGCAGTTTTTCGGGGGGCTCCTACAATGAGCAGTTCTTC.

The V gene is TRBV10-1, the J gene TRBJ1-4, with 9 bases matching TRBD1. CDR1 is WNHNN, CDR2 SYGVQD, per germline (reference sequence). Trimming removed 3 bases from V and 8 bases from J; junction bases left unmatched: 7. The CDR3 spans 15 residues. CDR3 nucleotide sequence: TGCGCCAGCAGTGACCACGGGACAGGGCAGGAAAAACTGTTTTTT. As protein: CASSDHGTGQEKLFF.